The 5 T cell receptor beta chains below were found in one sample sequenced in a study of yellow fever vaccine responses in identical twins (dated by TCRdb to 2016 to 2019). Libraries were constructed by RT-PCR. Sequencing used an Illumina HiSeq 2500. TCRdb trimmed the raw reads at Q25, called clones with MiXCR and kept productive beta chains. A single entry per CDR3 protein holds the most common genes and DNA from its merged rows. The sample yields about 18,000 distinct CDR3 sequences; 55% to 65% were counted once. The ten largest clones add up to 6% to 8.5% of the sample. This specimen was T cells from blood (PBMCs), unsorted or a sorted subset (not recorded which), taken before or after yellow fever vaccination (not recorded which). The receptor set was obtained from a woman aged 18 to 35 who received the yellow fever vaccine. Donor details come from another sample of the same person, matched by shared clones.

The rearrangement links TRBV7-9 to TRBJ1-1, with 8 bases lining up with TRBD1. The CDR3 loop spans 15 amino acids. V was clipped by 6 bases and J by 5 bases; unmatched bases: 11. Germline V gives CDR1 SEHNR, CDR2 FQNEAQ (reference sequence). The CDR3 region has the DNA TGTGCCAGCAGACGGTCAGGGGGCGTCTGGACTGAAGCTTTCTTT. It translates to CASRRSGGVWTEAFF.

The V and J genes are TRBV11-1 and TRBJ2-1, with 7 bases lining up with TRBD1. This CDR3 is built from 16 residues. Unmatched junction bases numbered 8, after V lost 0 bases and J lost 6 bases. Germline V CDR1 and CDR2: SGHAT, FQDESV (reference sequence). CDR3 in DNA: TGTGCCAGCAGCTTAGCGTGGACAGGAGGCCCCAATGAGCAGTTCTTC. Translated: CASSLAWTGGPNEQFF.

The chain uses TRBV7-9 and TRBJ1-4; no reliable D call. From germline, CDR1 is SEHNR and CDR2 FQNEAQ (reference sequence). With 3 bases removed from V and 0 bases from J, the gap between germline ends came to 5 bases. The CDR3 is made up of 14 amino acids. This CDR3 reads CASSFRTTNEKLFF. Here the CDR3 DNA reads TGTGCCAGCAGCTTCCGAACAACTAATGAAAAACTGTTTTTT.

This clonotype was seen more than once but under ten times. The chain recombines TRBV5-1 with TRBJ1-2; no clear D gene. The CDR3 length is 11 residues. CDR1 is SGHRS and CDR2 is YFSETQ in the germline V gene. V lost 5 bases, J lost 4 bases, and 6 bases lay in between. The CDR3 protein is CASRNLYGYTF. CDR3 nucleotides: TGCGCCAGCAGGAATCTCTATGGCTACACCTTC.

The V gene is TRBV11-3, the J gene TRBJ2-5; D is unclear. V lost 0 bases, J lost 4 bases, and 9 bases lay in between. The CDR3 totals 14 residues. CDR1 and CDR2 from the germline V gene are SGHNT and YENEEA. The CDR3 DNA reads TGTGCCAGCAGCTTAGATGGTTGGGGAGAGACCCAGTACTTC. Residues: CASSLDGWGETQYF. The entire variable domain, with the rest obtained from reference TRBV11-3 and TRBJ2-5, is as follows: EAGVVQSPRYKIIEKKQPVAFWCNPISGHNTLYWYLQNLGQGPELLIRYENEEAVDDSQLPKDRFSAERLKGVDSTLKIQPAELGDSAVYLCASSLDGWGETQYFGPGTRLLVL.